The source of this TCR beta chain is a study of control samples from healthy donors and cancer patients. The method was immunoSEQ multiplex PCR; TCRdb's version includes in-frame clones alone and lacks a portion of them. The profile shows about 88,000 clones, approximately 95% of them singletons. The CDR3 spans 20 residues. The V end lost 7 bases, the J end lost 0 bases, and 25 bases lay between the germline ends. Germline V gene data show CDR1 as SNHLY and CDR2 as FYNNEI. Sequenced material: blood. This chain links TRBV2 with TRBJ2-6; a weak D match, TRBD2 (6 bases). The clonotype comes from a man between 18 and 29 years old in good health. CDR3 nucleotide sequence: TGTGCCAGCACCAGCCTGGGACTCCCTAACCCCGGCTCTGGGGCCAACGTCCTGACTTTC. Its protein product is CASTSLGLPNPGSGANVLTF.